Below are 3 T cell receptor beta chains sequenced from a single sample in a study of Ad26.COV2.S vaccination and SARS-CoV-2 variants. The table came from immunoSEQ multiplex PCR; TCRdb's copy has only in-frame clones and leaves some out. The sample lists 330,000 or so clones, 90% occurring once. Documented treatment: roughly 18 received Ad26.COV2.S at low or high dose, single or two shots; several received placebo; per-sample allocation not given. Each sample was drawn 63 days after the first injection (of vaccine or placebo). Sample: peripheral blood, taken in a trial of Ad26.COV2.S vaccine versus placebo. The receptors here all came from a person aged 18-60 years who received the Ad26.COV2.S COVID-19 vaccine or a placebo.

V is TRBV7-9 and J is TRBJ1-3; D uncertain. The CDR3 is made up of 12 amino acids. Germline loops: CDR1 SEHNR, CDR2 FQNEAQ (reference sequence). Trimming removed 10 bases at V and 2 bases at J, with 9 bases between. CDR3 sequence (DNA): TGTGCCACCCTCTTAGCTGGAAACACCATATATTTT. The encoded protein is CATLLAGNTIYF.

The chain is built from TRBV19 and TRBJ2-4; TRBD2 is a possible D gene (6 bases). CDR1 is LNHDA and CDR2 is SQIVND in the germline V gene (reference sequence). This CDR3 region has 14 residues. Trimming removed 4 bases at V and 9 bases at J, with 16 bases between. The CDR3 here is CASSRAAEGRIQYF. DNA for the CDR3: TGTGCCAGTAGTAGAGCCGCGGAGGGGCGCATTCAGTACTTC.

This chain connects TRBV19 to TRBJ2-2; D ambiguous. The CDR3 is 14 residues long. Trimming stripped 3 bases from V and 3 bases from J, with 8 bases between. Per the germline V gene, CDR1 is LNHDA and CDR2 is SQIVND (reference sequence). The DNA of the CDR3 is TGTGCCAGTAGTATCAGCTCCTACACCGGGGAGCTGTTTTTT. Translation: CASSISSYTGELFF.